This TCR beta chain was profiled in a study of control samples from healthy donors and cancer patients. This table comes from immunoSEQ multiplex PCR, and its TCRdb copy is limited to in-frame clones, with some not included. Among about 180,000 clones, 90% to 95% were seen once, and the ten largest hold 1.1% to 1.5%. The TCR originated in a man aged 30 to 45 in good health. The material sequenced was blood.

The CDR3 protein is CASRGTGQETQYF. The CDR3 nucleotides read TGTGCCAGCAGGGGGACAGGACAAGAGACCCAGTACTTC. This rearrangement joins TRBV2 to TRBJ2-5, with TRBD1 identical over 8 bases. Germline CDR1 SNHLY, CDR2 FYNNEI. The J segment lost 2 bases and the V segment lost 6 bases, leaving 2 bases of the junction unmatched. This CDR3 comprises 13 residues.